These 13 T cell receptor beta chains were all obtained from the same sample, sequenced in a study of PD-1 blockade in classical Hodgkin lymphoma. This table comes from immunoSEQ multiplex PCR, and its TCRdb copy is limited to in-frame clones, with some not included. The sample includes over 25,000 clones, 80% to 90% of them seen just once. Each of the patients experienced relapse following autologous stem cell transplantation, and their brentuximab vedotin exposure differed. Investigators obtained CD8+ T cells from thawed PBMCs by magnetic negative selection. The sample in question was CD8+ T cells from blood, obtained at baseline. The receptor source for this set is a human donor with classical Hodgkin lymphoma.

The rearrangement uses TRBV9 and TRBJ2-1; 10 bases align to TRBD1. Germline V gives CDR1 SGDLS, CDR2 YYNGEE. This CDR3 is 15 amino acids long. Trimming at V came to 3 bases and at J to 6 bases, leaving 6 bases not matched to a gene. CDR3 sequence: CASSGGTGEPNEQFF. CDR3 nucleotides: TGTGCCAGCAGCGGTGGGACAGGGGAGCCCAATGAGCAGTTCTTC.

This chain joins TRBV19 and TRBJ2-1; D possibly uses TRBD1 or TRBD2 (6 bases each). Germline V gives CDR1 LNHDA, CDR2 SQIVND (reference sequence). The CDR3 runs to 14 residues. The V gene lost 8 bases and the J gene lost 0 bases, with 11 bases spanning the gap. The CDR3 protein is CASLGGGSYNEQFF. DNA of the CDR3: TGTGCCAGTCTTGGAGGGGGCTCCTACAATGAGCAGTTCTTC.

V usage is TRBV27 and J usage is TRBJ1-2; D is ambiguous. The CDR3 has 13 residues. Germline values: CDR1 MNHEY, CDR2 SMNVEV (reference sequence). V lost 0 bases and J 3 bases, leaving 5 bases between the germline ends. The CDR3 DNA reads TGTGCCAGCAGTTTATCGGGATACTATGGCTACACCTTC. Amino acids: CASSLSGYYGYTF.

The chain is built from TRBV7-2 and TRBJ2-5; 7 bases match TRBD1. The CDR3 has 14 residues. After removal of 0 bases from V and 5 bases from J, the junction contained 3 bases not matched to a gene. CDR1 and CDR2 (germline): SGHTA, FQGNSA. CDR3 DNA: TGTGCCAGCAGCTTAGCGCCCAGGGGGGAGACCCAGTACTTC. Its translation: CASSLAPRGETQYF.

V is TRBV11-3 and J is TRBJ2-7; D is undetermined. This CDR3 region has 12 residues. Deletions cut 3 bases from V and 5 bases from J, with 8 bases between. Germline V CDR1 and CDR2: SGHNT, YENEEA. The CDR3 sequence is CASSLTHNEQYF. The CDR3 DNA is TGTGCCAGCAGCTTGACCCACAACGAGCAGTACTTC.

Here the CDR3 reads CASSYGVLRGGNTIYF. CDR3 DNA: TGTGCCAGCAGTTACGGTGTCCTAAGGGGTGGAAACACCATATATTTT. The chain has TRBV6-5 and TRBJ1-3; maybe TRBD1 (5 bases). The CDR3 consists of 16 residues. From germline, CDR1 is MNHEY and CDR2 SVGAGI. V was trimmed by 2 bases and J by 3 bases, leaving 14 bases between them.

The J gene is TRBJ2-5, the V gene TRBV4-2; the D gene is possibly TRBD2 (6 bases). CDR3 length: 18 residues. The germline V gene encodes CDR1 LGHNA and CDR2 YNFKEQ. The V gene lost 0 bases and the J gene lost 1 base, with 18 bases spanning the gap. CDR3 sequence: CASSQDLLAGRPQETQYF. The CDR3 coding sequence is TGTGCCAGCAGCCAAGATCTTCTAGCCGGGAGACCCCAAGAGACCCAGTACTTC.

The chain links TRBV29-1 to TRBJ2-7; D remains unclear. The length of the CDR3 is 15 residues. Trimming removed 2 bases at V and 3 bases at J, with 17 bases between. Germline-derived CDR1 and CDR2 are SQVTM and ANQGSEA. The CDR3 DNA is TGCAGCGTTGAACTGGCGGACCAAAAGGGCTACGAGCAGTACTTC. Translation: CSVELADQKGYEQYF.

The chain couples TRBV28 to TRBJ1-1, with D possibly TRBD1 on 5 matching bases. CDR1 MDHEN and CDR2 SYDVKM come from the germline V gene. There are 17 residues in the CDR3. V dropped 5 bases and J dropped 5 bases, with 24 bases sitting between them. The chain's CDR3 is CASSPPVTGVGGTEAFF. CDR3 DNA: TGTGCCAGCAGTCCCCCTGTGACTGGGGTGGGGGGGACTGAAGCTTTCTTT.

The V and J genes are TRBV5-4 and TRBJ2-5; 7 bases match TRBD1. CDR3 size: 14 residues. The V and J ends lost 2 bases and 5 bases, in that order; junction bases with no gene match: 6. In germline, CDR1 is SGHNT, CDR2 YYREEE (reference sequence). CDR3 protein: CASSFSRGLETQYF. CDR3 bases: TGTGCCAGCAGCTTTTCGAGGGGGCTGGAGACCCAGTACTTC.

V gene TRBV10-3 combines with J gene TRBJ1-1; D perhaps matches TRBD1 (5 bases). Trimming took 3 bases from V and 2 from J, leaving 13 bases between them. The CDR3 length is 15 residues. From germline, CDR1 is ENHRY and CDR2 SYGVKD. The CDR3 protein is CAISEVVTANTEAFF. Here the CDR3 DNA reads TGTGCCATCAGTGAAGTAGTGACAGCCAACACTGAAGCTTTCTTT.

This clone was seen just once. The chain carries TRBV5-6 and TRBJ1-2; weak D call: TRBD1 (6 bases). The V end was cut by 0 bases, the J end by 4 bases, with 7 bases between. The CDR3 runs to 13 residues. Germline loops: CDR1 SGHDT, CDR2 YYEEEE. The CDR3 nucleotides read TGTGCCAGCAGCTTGGACAGGGTCTATGGCTACACCTTC. Protein sequence: CASSLDRVYGYTF.

This rearrangement joins TRBV28 to TRBJ2-3; D assignment may be TRBD1 or TRBD2 (5 bases each). In germline, CDR1 is MDHEN, CDR2 SYDVKM. This CDR3 has 17 amino acids. V lost 2 bases to trimming and J lost 5 bases, with 20 bases between them. The CDR3 DNA reads as TGTGCCAGCAGTTTAGGGGACGGATTTCGGTTTGGAGATACGCAGTATTTT. This translates into CASSLGDGFRFGDTQYF.